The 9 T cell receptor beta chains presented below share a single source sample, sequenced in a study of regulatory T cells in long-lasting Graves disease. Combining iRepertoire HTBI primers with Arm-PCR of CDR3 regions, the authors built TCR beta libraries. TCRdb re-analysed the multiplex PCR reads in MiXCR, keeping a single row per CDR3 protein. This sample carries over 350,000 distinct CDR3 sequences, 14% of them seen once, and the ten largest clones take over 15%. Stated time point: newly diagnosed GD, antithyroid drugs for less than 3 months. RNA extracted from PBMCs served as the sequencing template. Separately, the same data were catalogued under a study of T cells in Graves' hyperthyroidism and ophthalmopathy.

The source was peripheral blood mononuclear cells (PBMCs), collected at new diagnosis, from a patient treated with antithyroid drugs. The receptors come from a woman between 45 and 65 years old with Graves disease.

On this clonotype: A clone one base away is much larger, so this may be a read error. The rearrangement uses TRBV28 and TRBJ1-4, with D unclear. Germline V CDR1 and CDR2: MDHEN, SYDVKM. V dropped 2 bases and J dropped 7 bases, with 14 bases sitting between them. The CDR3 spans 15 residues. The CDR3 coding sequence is TGTGCCAGCAGTTTAGGGTCGGATGGTAGTGAAAAACTGTTTTTT. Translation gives CASSLGSDGSEKLFF.

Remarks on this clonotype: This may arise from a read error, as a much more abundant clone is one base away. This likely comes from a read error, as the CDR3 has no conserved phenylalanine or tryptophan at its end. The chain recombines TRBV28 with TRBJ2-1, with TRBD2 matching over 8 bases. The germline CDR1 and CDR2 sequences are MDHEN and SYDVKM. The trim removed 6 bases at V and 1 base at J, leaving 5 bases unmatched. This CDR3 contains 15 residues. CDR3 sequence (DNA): TGTGCCAGCAGGTGGGGACTAGTATCCTACAATGAGCAGTTCCTC. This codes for CASRWGLVSYNEQFL.

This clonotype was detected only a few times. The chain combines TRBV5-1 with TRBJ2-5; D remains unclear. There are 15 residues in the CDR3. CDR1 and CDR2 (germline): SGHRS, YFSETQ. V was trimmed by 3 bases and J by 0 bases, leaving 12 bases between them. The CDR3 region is CASSSTMAHQETQYF. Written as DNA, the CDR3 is TGCGCCAGCAGCTCTACCATGGCACACCAAGAGACCCAGTACTTC.

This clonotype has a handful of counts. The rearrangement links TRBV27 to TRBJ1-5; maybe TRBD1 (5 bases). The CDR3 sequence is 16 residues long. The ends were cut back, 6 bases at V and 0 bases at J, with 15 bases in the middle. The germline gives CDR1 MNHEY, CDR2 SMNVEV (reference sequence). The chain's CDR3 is CASRTAGQGSNQPQHF. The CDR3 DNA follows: TGTGCCAGCAGGACCGCTGGGCAGGGTAGCAATCAGCCCCAGCATTTT.

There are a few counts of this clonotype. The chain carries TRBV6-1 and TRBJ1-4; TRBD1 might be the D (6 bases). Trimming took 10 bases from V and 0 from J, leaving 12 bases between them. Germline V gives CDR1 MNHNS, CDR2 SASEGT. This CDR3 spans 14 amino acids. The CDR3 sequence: CATQQGTTNEKLFF. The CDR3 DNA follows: TGTGCCACCCAACAGGGCACAACTAATGAAAAACTGTTTTTT.

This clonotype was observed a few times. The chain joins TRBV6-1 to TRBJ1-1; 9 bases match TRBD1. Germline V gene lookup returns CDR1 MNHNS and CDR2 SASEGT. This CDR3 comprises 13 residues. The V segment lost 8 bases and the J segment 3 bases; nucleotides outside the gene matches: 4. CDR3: CASDDRGDTEAFF. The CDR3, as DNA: TGTGCCAGCGATGACAGGGGGGACACTGAAGCTTTCTTT.

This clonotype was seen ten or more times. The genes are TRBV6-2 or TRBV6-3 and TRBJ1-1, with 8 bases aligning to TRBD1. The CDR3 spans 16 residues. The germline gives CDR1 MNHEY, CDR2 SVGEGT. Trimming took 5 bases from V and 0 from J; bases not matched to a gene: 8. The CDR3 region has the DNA TGTGCCAGCAGTGTACAGGGGGGACTGTTGAACACTGAAGCTTTCTTT. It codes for CASSVQGGLLNTEAFF.

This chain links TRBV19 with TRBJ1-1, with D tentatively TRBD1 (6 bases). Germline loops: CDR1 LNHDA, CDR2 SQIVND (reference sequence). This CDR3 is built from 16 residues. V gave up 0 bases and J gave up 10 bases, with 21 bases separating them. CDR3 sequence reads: CASSIEGQAGQFGAFF. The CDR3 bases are TGTGCCAGTAGTATAGAAGGCCAGGCAGGACAGTTCGGAGCTTTCTTT.

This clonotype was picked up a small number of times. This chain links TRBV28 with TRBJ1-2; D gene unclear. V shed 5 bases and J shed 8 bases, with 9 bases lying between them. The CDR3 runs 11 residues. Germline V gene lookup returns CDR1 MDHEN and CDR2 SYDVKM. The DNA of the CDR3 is TGTGCCAGCAGTCTAACGCGCGGCTACACCTTC. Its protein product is CASSLTRGYTF.